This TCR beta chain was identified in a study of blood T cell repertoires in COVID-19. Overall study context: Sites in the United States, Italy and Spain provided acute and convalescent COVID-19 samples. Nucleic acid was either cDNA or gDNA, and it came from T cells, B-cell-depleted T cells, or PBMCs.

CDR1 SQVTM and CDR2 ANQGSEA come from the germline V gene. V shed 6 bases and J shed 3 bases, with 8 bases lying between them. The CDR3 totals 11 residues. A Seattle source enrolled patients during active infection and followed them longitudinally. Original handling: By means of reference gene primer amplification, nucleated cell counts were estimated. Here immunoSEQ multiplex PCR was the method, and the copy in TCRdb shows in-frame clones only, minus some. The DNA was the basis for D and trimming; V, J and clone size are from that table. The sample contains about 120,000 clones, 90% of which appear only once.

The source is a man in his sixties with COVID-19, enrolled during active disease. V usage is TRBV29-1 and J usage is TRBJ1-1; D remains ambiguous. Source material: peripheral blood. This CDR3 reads CSVDLDTEAFF. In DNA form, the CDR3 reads TGCAGCGTAGATTTAGACACTGAAGCTTTCTTT.